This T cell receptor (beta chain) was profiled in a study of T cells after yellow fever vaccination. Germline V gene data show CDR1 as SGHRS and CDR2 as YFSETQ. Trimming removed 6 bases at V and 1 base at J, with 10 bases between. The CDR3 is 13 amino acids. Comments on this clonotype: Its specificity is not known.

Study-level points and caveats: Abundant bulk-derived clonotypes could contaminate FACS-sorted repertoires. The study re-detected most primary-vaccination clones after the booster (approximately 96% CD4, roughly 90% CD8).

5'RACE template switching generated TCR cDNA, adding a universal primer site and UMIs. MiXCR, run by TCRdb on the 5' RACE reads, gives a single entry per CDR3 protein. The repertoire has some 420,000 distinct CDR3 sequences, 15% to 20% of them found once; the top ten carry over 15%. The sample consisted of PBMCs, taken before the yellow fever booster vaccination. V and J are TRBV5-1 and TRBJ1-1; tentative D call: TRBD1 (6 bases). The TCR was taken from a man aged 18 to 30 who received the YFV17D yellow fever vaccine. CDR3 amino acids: CASTTGQNTEAFF. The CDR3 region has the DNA TGCGCCAGCACCACGGGACAGAACACTGAAGCTTTCTTT.